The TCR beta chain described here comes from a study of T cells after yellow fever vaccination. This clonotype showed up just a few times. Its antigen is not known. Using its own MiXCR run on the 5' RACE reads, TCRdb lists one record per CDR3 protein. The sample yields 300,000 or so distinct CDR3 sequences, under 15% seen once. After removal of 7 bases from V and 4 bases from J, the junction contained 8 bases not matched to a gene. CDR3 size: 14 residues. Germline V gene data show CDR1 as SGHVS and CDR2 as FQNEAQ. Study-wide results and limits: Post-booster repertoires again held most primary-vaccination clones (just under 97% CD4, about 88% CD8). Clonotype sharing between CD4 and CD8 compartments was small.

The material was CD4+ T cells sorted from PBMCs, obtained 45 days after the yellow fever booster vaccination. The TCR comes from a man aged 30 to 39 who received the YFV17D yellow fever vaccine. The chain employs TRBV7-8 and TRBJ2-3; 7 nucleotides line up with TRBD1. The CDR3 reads CASTPGQSPDTQYF. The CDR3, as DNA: TGTGCCAGCACCCCGGGACAGTCCCCAGATACGCAGTATTTT.